The rows below give T cell receptor beta chains drawn from one sample of a study of CD8 T cells in ankylosing spondylitis. TCRdb reprocessed the 5' RACE reads with MiXCR, giving one entry per CDR3 protein. Of 800,000 to 900,000 distinct CDR3 sequences listed, 12% were seen once; the top ten hold 0.45% to 0.6%. Material: blood, either unsorted or a sorted T cell fraction (not recorded which). These receptor sequences come from a male donor with ankylosing spondylitis. CDR3s leave out the opening cysteine and the closing phenylalanine or tryptophan. Each record gives: V gene, D gene, CDR3 protein. The D gene is left open where the match is weak.

>TRBV7-9|TRBD2
ALPVGLAGINEQF
>TRBV20-1|NA
SARGVGYTNTEAF
>TRBV18|NA
ASSPQYNSPLH
>TRBV20-1|NA
SAHTDLRGRETQY
>TRBV11-2|TRBD1
ASSLDRAGYNEQF
>TRBV4-3|TRBD1
ASSQGTENTEAF
>TRBV10-3|TRBD2
AISGGRLDTQY
>TRBV20-1|NA
SARWQNGKAF
>TRBV7-2|TRBD1
ASSQRTGYNEQF
>TRBV20-1|TRBD2
SATSSGRAYNEQF
>TRBV4-1|NA
ASSQDSFIGGTQY
>TRBV25-1|TRBD2
ASRDGLAGDEQY
>TRBV4-2|NA
ASSHRGVDSYNEQF
>TRBV10-3|TRBD2
AISESTSDSTDTQY
>TRBV7-9|NA
ASSYGQSANEKLF
>TRBV25-1|NA
AARQGGETQY
>TRBV7-2|NA
ASSLVVRGYGYT
>TRBV6-2/TRBV6-3|NA
ASSDSGTRH
>TRBV20-1|TRBD2
SASFSGGPSYNEQF
>TRBV4-3|NA
ASSPYKLVGSWSYGYT
>TRBV2|TRBD1
ASRWQGVTDTQY
>TRBV4-2|NA
ASSKSTEYGYT
>TRBV29-1|NA
SATSPAVRTYT
>TRBV6-1|NA
ASSGPVAGQSSSYNSPLH
>TRBV10-3|NA
AISEPGGGQAF
>TRBV24-1|TRBD1
ATSDSLERGRGNEQF
>TRBV4-3|TRBD1
ASSEYRGIYEQY
>TRBV20-1|NA
SARAADTQY
>TRBV18|TRBD1
ASSPDRTGEQF
>TRBV29-1|TRBD2
SVQSVGGEDTQY
>TRBV29-1|NA
SVAPEGVITDTQY
>TRBV28|TRBD1
ASSLPGQGRGATGELF
>TRBV7-2|NA
ASRGEWGYT
>TRBV10-3|NA
AISAPWRGRDGYT
>TRBV3-1|NA
ASSRDFPRGGNTIY
>TRBV20-1|NA
SATLQGPETQY
>TRBV2|NA
ASRLRTDLYGYT